This TCR beta chain was documented in a study of early T cells in non-severe SARS-CoV-2 infection. Each single cDNA molecule received a unique molecular identifier. TCRdb re-analysed the 5' RACE reads in MiXCR, keeping a single row per CDR3 protein. The table shows about 48,000 distinct CDR3 sequences, with approximately 9.8% occurring only once. This clonotype occurred many times. Germline V gene data show CDR1 as MDHEN and CDR2 as SYDVKM. The CDR3 contains 19 residues. V was pared by 6 bases and J by 2 bases, with 8 bases of the junction left unmatched. The sequencing sample was made of whole blood. The chain employs TRBV28 and TRBJ2-6, with 15 positions matching TRBD2. This clonotype originated in an adult who was a healthcare worker with PCR-confirmed SARS-CoV-2 infection or an uninfected control (not recorded which). CDR3 bases: TGTGCCAGCAGCTCCGGACTAGCGGGAGGGACCCCTGGGGCCAACGTCCTGACTTTC. Its translation is CASSSGLAGGTPGANVLTF.